The 14 T cell receptor beta chains given below trace back to one sample, sequenced in a study of identical twins. TCRdb itself ran the 5' RACE reads through MiXCR, one entry per CDR3 protein. The sample holds 15,000 to 20,000 distinct CDR3 sequences, roughly 70% seen once. Sample: memory (CD45RO+) T cells sorted from blood. These receptors were taken from a woman in her late teens or twenties in good health. This table probably holds off-target reads from a library built for another chain.

V and J are TRBV5-4 and TRBJ1-1; D is possibly TRBD1 (6 bases). This CDR3 spans 13 amino acids. Trimming shortened V by 6 bases and J by 0 bases, and 9 bases separated the two germline ends. CDR1 and CDR2 (germline): SGHNT, YYREEE (reference sequence). DNA of the CDR3: TGTGCCAGCAATAGGGACATGAACACTGAAGCTTTCTTT. Translation: CASNRDMNTEAFF.

This sequence joins TRBV29-1 and TRBJ2-1, with D possibly matching TRBD1 (6 bases). V was pared by 7 bases and J by 10 bases, with 17 bases between. CDR1 and CDR2 from the germline V gene are SQVTM and ANQGSEA. The CDR3 runs to 12 residues. The chain's CDR3 is CSGVQGSLEQFF. CDR3 sequence (DNA): TGCAGCGGGGTACAGGGTAGCTTGGAGCAGTTCTTC.

This clonotype was observed a few times. This sequence joins TRBV7-8 and TRBJ2-7; the match to TRBD1 covers 8 bases. Per the germline V gene, CDR1 is SGHVS and CDR2 is FQNEAQ. J lost 2 bases, V lost 6 bases, and 0 bases had no gene match. This CDR3 contains 12 residues. The CDR3 protein is CASRDRAYEQYF. The CDR3 region has the DNA TGTGCCAGCAGGGACAGGGCCTACGAGCAGTACTTC.

This clonotype appeared once. The rearrangement links TRBV29-1 to TRBJ2-4; unclear D gene. There are 11 residues in the CDR3. Trimming cost V 3 bases and J 2 bases, with 2 bases left between them. CDR1 is SQVTM, CDR2 ANQGSEA, per germline. In DNA, the CDR3 is TGCAGCGTTGACACCAAAAACATTCAGTACTTC. Translating it yields CSVDTKNIQYF.

This clonotype was observed a handful of times. The chain uses TRBV7-9 and TRBJ2-6, with D unresolved. The germline gives CDR1 SEHNR, CDR2 FQNEAQ (reference sequence). This CDR3 is 19 amino acids long. Trimming left V 4 bases short and J 0 bases short, with 19 bases between. CDR3 sequence reads: CASSSFNTLGRSGANVLTF. In nucleotides, the CDR3 is TGTGCCAGCAGCTCTTTTAATACTCTCGGTCGCTCTGGGGCCAACGTCCTGACTTTC.

This clonotype was found a few times. The chain couples TRBV20-1 to TRBJ2-1; the D gene could be TRBD1 or TRBD2 (5 bases each). Trimming shortened V by 5 bases and J by 4 bases, and 15 bases separated the two germline ends. The CDR3 has 14 amino acids. Germline V gives CDR1 DFQATT, CDR2 SNEGSKA (reference sequence). CDR3 bases: TGCAGTGCTCTGGGACCCTTGGGGTACAATGAGCAGTTCTTC. Its protein product is CSALGPLGYNEQFF.

This clonotype occurred once. This chain joins TRBV7-2 and TRBJ2-1; 7 bases match TRBD2. In germline, CDR1 is SGHTA, CDR2 FQGNSA. The CDR3 sequence is 16 residues long. V lost 1 base, J lost 4 bases, and 7 bases stayed unmatched. The CDR3 here is CASSLVPGGGYNEQFF. CDR3 bases: TGTGCCAGCAGCTTAGTCCCGGGAGGAGGATACAATGAGCAGTTCTTC.

This chain uses TRBV18 with TRBJ2-5, with D tentatively TRBD1 or TRBD2 (5 bases each). This CDR3 is built from 16 residues. Germline CDR1 KGHSH, CDR2 LQKENI. Deletions cut 0 bases from V and 5 bases from J, with 16 bases between. CDR3 in DNA: TGTGCCAGCTCACCACCCAGTTCTAGGGACGGGGAGACCCAGTACTTC. Encoded protein: CASSPPSSRDGETQYF.

The chain recombines TRBV29-1 with TRBJ2-1; D gene unclear. The V end lost 3 bases, the J end lost 6 bases, and 12 bases lay between the germline ends. Germline V gene lookup returns CDR1 SQVTM and CDR2 ANQGSEA. The CDR3 sequence is 13 residues long. The CDR3 nucleotides are TGCAGCGTTGATAGGCCCTTTGGCAATGAGCAGTTCTTC. It yields the protein CSVDRPFGNEQFF.

This clonotype was seen only a few times. For the CDR3, the DNA is TGTGCCAGTACTTCGACGGTGGCCTTTACAGATACGCAGTATTTT. Its translation: CASTSTVAFTDTQYF. The V gene is TRBV19, the J gene TRBJ2-3; D call uncertain. With 7 bases removed from V and 3 bases from J, the gap between germline ends came to 17 bases. The CDR3 totals 15 residues. Germline V lookup: CDR1 LNHDA, CDR2 SQIVND (reference sequence).

V and J are TRBV20-1 and TRBJ2-5, with TRBD2 matching 8 bases. Unmatched junction bases numbered 5, after V lost 3 bases and J lost 2 bases. The CDR3 has 14 amino acids. Looked up from germline, CDR1 is DFQATT and CDR2 is SNEGSKA (reference sequence). The CDR3 DNA follows: TGCAGTGCTAGCTGGAGCGGGGGTCAAGAGACCCAGTACTTC. Residues: CSASWSGGQETQYF.

The CDR3 is CASSYSSSGTFSYEQYF. The CDR3, as DNA: TGTGCCAGCAGTTACTCGAGTAGCGGGACATTCTCCTACGAGCAGTACTTC. The rearrangement uses TRBV6-2 or TRBV6-3 and TRBJ2-7, with 8 bases aligning to TRBD2. CDR1 MNHEY and CDR2 SVGEGT come from the germline V gene. The CDR3 spans 17 residues. Trimming removed 0 bases from V and 0 bases from J; junction bases left unmatched: 7.

The chain carries TRBV11-1 and TRBJ2-2; D call uncertain. Germline-derived CDR1 and CDR2 are SGHAT and FQDESV (reference sequence). This CDR3 is 16 amino acids long. V was pared by 5 bases and J by 0 bases, with 13 bases between. The CDR3 DNA sequence: TGTGCCAGCAGCCGAAGGGCTGTTACGAACACCGGGGAGCTGTTTTTT. It yields the protein CASSRRAVTNTGELFF.

The chain joins TRBV19 to TRBJ2-1; 11 bases align to TRBD2. CDR1 and CDR2 from the germline V gene are LNHDA and SQIVND (reference sequence). CDR3 length: 15 amino acids. The trim removed 4 bases at V and 8 bases at J, leaving 7 bases unmatched. CDR3 residues: CASSKQLAGDYEQFF. The CDR3 nucleotides read TGTGCCAGTAGTAAACAACTAGCGGGAGACTATGAGCAGTTCTTC. Drawing the rest from reference TRBV19 and TRBJ2-1, the complete variable domain is DGGITQSPKYLFRKEGQNVTLSCEQNLNHDAMYWYRQDPGQGLRLIYYSQIVNDFQKGDIAEGYSVSREKKESFPLTVTSAQKNPTAFYLCASSKQLAGDYEQFFGPGTRLTVL.